This section outlines one T cell receptor (beta chain) sequence together with its context. The sample belongs to a study of blood T cell repertoires in COVID-19. Study background: Italy, Spain and the United States were the sources of the convalescent and acute COVID-19 samples. Nucleic acid was either cDNA or gDNA, and it came from T cells, B-cell-depleted T cells, or PBMCs.

This CDR3 has 15 residues. Unmatched junction bases numbered 7, after V lost 3 bases and J lost 4 bases. Germline-derived CDR1 and CDR2 are KGHSH and LQKENI. Authors' methods: Reference gene primers were amplified, and this amplification served to estimate nucleated cell counts. The method was immunoSEQ multiplex PCR; TCRdb's version includes in-frame clones alone and lacks a portion of them. V and J calls and clone size are copied from that table; D and trimming were computed from the DNA. This table has 81,000 or so clones, over 75% appearing once. The chain has TRBV18 and TRBJ2-5; 8 bases map to TRBD1. Sequencing was carried out using peripheral blood. The sequence came from a man between 65 and 85 years old with active or convalescent COVID-19. The CDR3 sequence: CASSPPGQAGETQYF. The CDR3 DNA follows: TGTGCCAGCTCACCTCCGGGACAGGCGGGAGAGACCCAGTACTTC.